This is a list of T cell receptor beta chains from one sample in a study of T cell responses to AZD1222 COVID-19 vaccine. Using immunoSEQ multiplex PCR, the repertoire was profiled, and TCRdb retains in-frame clones only, with some absent. The data contain 100,000 to 120,000 clones, over 75% of them singletons. The sequences come from peripheral blood, collected on day 0 of AZD1222 vaccination. These receptors were taken from an adult in good health. The CDR3 runs from the conserved cysteine through the conserved F or W. D genes are given only for firm matches. Size is stated for part of the rows, as once, few or many counts, or as a class when the clone is expanded.

D gene,V gene,CDR3 length,clone size,J gene,CDR3 DNA,CDR3 protein
TRBD1,TRBV10-3,14,NA,TRBJ1-5,TGTGCCATCAGTGCGGGACAGAGGGATCAGCCCCAGCATTTT,CAISAGQRDQPQHF
TRBD2,TRBV6-7,14,NA,TRBJ2-1,TGTGCCAGCTCGACTAGCGGACTCTACAATGAGCAGTTCTTC,CASSTSGLYNEQFF
NA,TRBV7-8,15,NA,TRBJ2-3,TGTGCCAGCAGCTTAGGCTTGGCCCCCACAGATACGCAGTATTTT,CASSLGLAPTDTQYF
NA,TRBV4-3,15,few,TRBJ2-3,TGCGCCAGCAGCCAAGATCTTCAGGGCCCAGATACGCAGTATTTT,CASSQDLQGPDTQYF
NA,TRBV6-2/TRBV6-3,16,NA,TRBJ1-2,TGTGCCAGCAGTTACCTCCCCGGCATGGCTAACTATGGCTACACCTTC,CASSYLPGMANYGYTF
NA,TRBV21-1,14,NA,TRBJ2-1,TGTGCCAGCAGCAAGGACGGGGGTTTCAATGAGCAGTTCTTC,CASSKDGGFNEQFF
TRBD1,TRBV5-1,14,NA,TRBJ1-1,TGCGCCAGCAGCTTGGAGTCCCAGGGGGCTGAAGCTTTCTTT,CASSLESQGAEAFF
TRBD2,TRBV19,15,NA,TRBJ2-1,TGTGCCAGTAGACTAGCGGGGGGCGGATACAATGAGCAGTTCTTC,CASRLAGGGYNEQFF
NA,TRBV11-1,11,NA,TRBJ2-1,TGTGCCAGCAGCTTAGGGGTGGACACGTTCTTC,CASSLGVDTFF
NA,TRBV7-9,14,NA,TRBJ2-7,TGTGCCAGCAGCTTAATCGGGGGCTTGTACGAGCAGTACTTC,CASSLIGGLYEQYF
NA,TRBV12-1,15,NA,TRBJ2-7,TGTGCCAGCAGCCCAAAGGACAGGGTCAACCACGAGCAGTACTTC,CASSPKDRVNHEQYF
NA,TRBV18,15,NA,TRBJ2-5,TGTGCCAGCTCACCACCGAGTCGGAAGGTTTTGACCCAGTACTTC,CASSPPSRKVLTQYF
TRBD1,TRBV7-2,15,NA,TRBJ1-1,TGTGCCAGCAGCTTAGTCGGACAGGGGGCCACTGAAGCTTTCTTT,CASSLVGQGATEAFF
NA,TRBV27,15,once,TRBJ1-6,TGTGCCAGCAGTCCCGGCCAGACCTATAATTCACCCCTCCACTTT,CASSPGQTYNSPLHF
TRBD1,TRBV19,13,NA,TRBJ1-1,TGTGCCAGTAGTAGGACAGGGGGAACTGAAGCTTTCTTT,CASSRTGGTEAFF
NA,TRBV11-3,13,NA,TRBJ1-1,TGTGCCAGCAGCTTAGAGCCGAACACTGAAGCTTTCTTT,CASSLEPNTEAFF
TRBD2,TRBV20-1,14,NA,TRBJ2-7,TGCAGTGCTAGTCTAGGGGCTAGCGGCTACGAGCAGTACTTC,CSASLGASGYEQYF
TRBD2,TRBV11-3,15,NA,TRBJ2-3,TGTGCCAGCAGCTTGGGCGGGGGAGGCACAGATACGCAGTATTTT,CASSLGGGGTDTQYF
NA,TRBV19,14,NA,TRBJ1-6,TGTGCCAGTAGTTTAAACACCTATAATTCACCCCTCCACTTT,CASSLNTYNSPLHF
NA,TRBV2,17,NA,TRBJ2-7,TGTGCCAGCACCCCAACCCCCCGGGACAAAGGAGACTACGAGCAGTACTTC,CASTPTPRDKGDYEQYF
TRBD1,TRBV13,13,NA,TRBJ1-1,TGTGCCAGCAGCGGAGACAGGGGAATAGAAGCTTTCTTT,CASSGDRGIEAFF
NA,TRBV5-5,14,NA,TRBJ2-7,TGTGCCAGCAGCCAGATTAGGGGTCTGGACGAGCAGTACTTC,CASSQIRGLDEQYF
NA,TRBV14,13,NA,TRBJ1-2,TGTGCCAGCAGCCAAGTAAGGGAGGGAGACTACACCTTC,CASSQVREGDYTF
NA,TRBV5-1,16,NA,TRBJ1-6,TGCGCCAGCAGGCGGGAACAGAGCTCCTATAATTCACCCCTCCACTTT,CASRREQSSYNSPLHF
TRBD1,TRBV7-9,16,NA,TRBJ1-2,TGTGCCAGCAGCTTAGGGAGACAGGGCACCAACTATGGCTACACCTTC,CASSLGRQGTNYGYTF
NA,TRBV5-4,14,NA,TRBJ2-7,TGTGCCAGCAGCTTGGGGGGTATTCCCTACGAGCAGTACTTC,CASSLGGIPYEQYF
NA,TRBV4-2,18,NA,TRBJ2-7,TGTGCCAGCAGCCAAGATTACGTACGGGAGACAGGGTCTTACGAGCAGTACTTC,CASSQDYVRETGSYEQYF
NA,TRBV28,14,NA,TRBJ1-1,TGTGCCAGCGGGGAATGGGTATCGGGCACTGAAGCTTTCTTT,CASGEWVSGTEAFF
TRBD1,TRBV2,12,few,TRBJ2-7,TGTGCCAGCATCAGACAGGGGTACGAGCAGTACTTC,CASIRQGYEQYF
NA,TRBV5-4,15,NA,TRBJ1-4,TGTGCCAGCAGTAAAGGGTTAGGGCGTGATGAAAAACTGTTTTTT,CASSKGLGRDEKLFF
NA,TRBV19,11,few,TRBJ2-1,TGTGCCAGTACTCCTCGCGGGCGGCAGTTCTTC,CASTPRGRQFF